This T cell receptor (beta chain) was documented in a study of blood T cell repertoires in COVID-19. The wider study: Samples of COVID-19 (acute and convalescent) were obtained from the United States, Italy and Spain.

The assay was immunoSEQ multiplex PCR, and TCRdb's table has in-frame clones only and misses some. The profile shows more than 95,000 clones, around 78% of them singletons. This clone occurred a few times. This CDR3 is built from 15 residues. The germline gives CDR1 SGHDT, CDR2 YYEEEE. Trimming removed 2 bases from V and 2 bases from J, with 13 bases in between. The receptor was isolated from a man aged 25-45 years with acute or convalescent COVID-19. Sequenced sample: peripheral blood. The chain couples TRBV5-6 to TRBJ1-1, with D tentatively TRBD1 (6 bases). The DNA of the CDR3 is TGTGCCAGCAGCTTACCCAACAGGGACAACACTGAAGCTTTCTTT. This translates into CASSLPNRDNTEAFF.